The rows below give T cell receptor beta chains drawn from one sample of a study of blood T cell repertoires in COVID-19. Data came from immunoSEQ multiplex PCR; TCRdb stores just in-frame clones and leaves some out. The sample gives roughly 230,000 clones, approximately 85% of which show up once; approximately 5.1% is in the top ten. The sample taken for sequencing was peripheral blood. The receptors here all came from a middle-aged man with COVID-19, enrolled during active disease. Each CDR3 is given with its conserved first and last residue. Fields, in order: clone size, J gene, D gene, V gene, CDR3 protein, CDR3 DNA. A D gene is named only where the DNA matches it firmly. The size of a clone is reported for some rows only, either as once, few or many, or as a class for expanded clones.

abundance: NA
j_gene: TRBJ2-7
d_gene: TRBD2
v_gene: TRBV10-3
CDR3aa: CAISESSGGGDEQYF
CDR3nt: TGTGCCATCAGTGAGTCCTCCGGCGGGGGGGACGAGCAGTACTTC

abundance: NA
j_gene: TRBJ1-1
d_gene: TRBD1
v_gene: TRBV27
CDR3aa: CASSLSGTGGTEAFF
CDR3nt: TGTGCCAGCAGTCTCTCCGGGACAGGGGGGACTGAAGCTTTCTTT

abundance: NA
j_gene: TRBJ1-5
d_gene: NA
v_gene: TRBV7-9
CDR3aa: CASSLEGGSNQPQHF
CDR3nt: TGTGCCAGCAGCTTAGAGGGAGGAAGCAATCAGCCCCAGCATTTT

abundance: NA
j_gene: TRBJ1-1
d_gene: TRBD1
v_gene: TRBV7-6
CDR3aa: CASSGGTENTEAFF
CDR3nt: TGTGCCAGCAGCGGAGGGACAGAAAACACTGAAGCTTTCTTT

abundance: NA
j_gene: TRBJ2-7
d_gene: TRBD1
v_gene: TRBV7-2
CDR3aa: CASSFQGQGIDEQYF
CDR3nt: TGTGCCAGCAGCTTCCAAGGACAGGGGATTGACGAGCAGTACTTC

abundance: NA
j_gene: TRBJ2-5
d_gene: NA
v_gene: TRBV5-1
CDR3aa: CASSLTGGETQYF
CDR3nt: TGCGCCAGCAGCTTGACTGGGGGGGAGACCCAGTACTTC

abundance: NA
j_gene: TRBJ1-3
d_gene: NA
v_gene: TRBV20-1
CDR3aa: CSASARAGNTIYF
CDR3nt: TGCAGTGCTAGTGCCAGGGCCGGAAACACCATATATTTT

abundance: NA
j_gene: TRBJ1-5
d_gene: NA
v_gene: TRBV11-3
CDR3aa: CASSLAWQGGQPQHF
CDR3nt: TGTGCCAGCAGCTTAGCTTGGCAGGGAGGTCAGCCCCAGCATTTT

abundance: NA
j_gene: TRBJ1-5
d_gene: NA
v_gene: TRBV7-2
CDR3aa: CASSIQGWYSNQPQHF
CDR3nt: TGTGCCAGCAGCATACAGGGATGGTATAGCAATCAGCCCCAGCATTTT

abundance: NA
j_gene: TRBJ2-5
d_gene: TRBD2
v_gene: TRBV5-4
CDR3aa: CASSLARAGGAGETQYF
CDR3nt: TGTGCCAGCAGCTTGGCGAGGGCCGGGGGGGCTGGAGAGACCCAGTACTTC

abundance: NA
j_gene: TRBJ2-1
d_gene: TRBD2
v_gene: TRBV7-9
CDR3aa: CASSLPGLAGGHEQFF
CDR3nt: TGTGCCAGCAGCTTACCGGGACTAGCGGGGGGGCATGAGCAGTTCTTC

abundance: NA
j_gene: TRBJ2-7
d_gene: NA
v_gene: TRBV12-3/TRBV12-4
CDR3aa: CASSYLSYEQYF
CDR3nt: TGTGCCAGCAGCTACCTTTCCTACGAGCAGTACTTC

abundance: NA
j_gene: TRBJ1-6
d_gene: NA
v_gene: TRBV3-1/TRBV3-2
CDR3aa: CASSQVEGQTHHF
CDR3nt: TGTGCCAGCAGCCAAGTGGAGGGCCAAACCCACCACTTT

abundance: few
j_gene: TRBJ1-5
d_gene: TRBD1
v_gene: TRBV28
CDR3aa: CASSSTGGGSNQPQHF
CDR3nt: TGTGCCAGCAGTTCCACAGGGGGAGGTAGCAATCAGCCCCAGCATTTT

abundance: NA
j_gene: TRBJ2-3
d_gene: NA
v_gene: TRBV28
CDR3aa: CASSRGGSGDTQYF
CDR3nt: TGTGCCAGCAGTCGAGGGGGAAGTGGTGATACGCAGTATTTT

abundance: NA
j_gene: TRBJ2-6
d_gene: NA
v_gene: TRBV3-1/TRBV3-2
CDR3aa: CASSQDRSGAGANVLTF
CDR3nt: TGTGCCAGCAGCCAAGATCGATCAGGGGCAGGGGCCAACGTCCTGACTTTC

abundance: NA
j_gene: TRBJ1-5
d_gene: TRBD1
v_gene: TRBV6-2/TRBV6-3
CDR3aa: CASSEDRVRGQPQHF
CDR3nt: TGTGCCAGCAGTGAGGACAGGGTAAGAGGGCAGCCCCAGCATTTT

abundance: NA
j_gene: TRBJ1-5
d_gene: NA
v_gene: TRBV6-6
CDR3aa: CASSLMSVNQPQHF
CDR3nt: TGTGCCAGCAGTTTAATGTCAGTTAATCAGCCCCAGCATTTT

abundance: NA
j_gene: TRBJ2-5
d_gene: NA
v_gene: TRBV24-1
CDR3aa: CATSGGIGETQYF
CDR3nt: TGTGCCACCAGTGGAGGTATCGGAGAGACCCAGTACTTC

abundance: few
j_gene: TRBJ2-7
d_gene: TRBD1
v_gene: TRBV7-9
CDR3aa: CASSLRSDRGREQYF
CDR3nt: TGTGCCAGCAGCTTACGAAGTGACAGGGGGCGCGAGCAGTACTTC

abundance: NA
j_gene: TRBJ2-1
d_gene: NA
v_gene: TRBV11-2
CDR3aa: CASSLDLQSGEQFF
CDR3nt: TGTGCCAGCAGCTTAGATCTGCAATCCGGTGAGCAGTTCTTC

abundance: NA
j_gene: TRBJ1-2
d_gene: NA
v_gene: TRBV5-8
CDR3aa: CASSEDGTGLSGYTF
CDR3nt: TGTGCCAGCAGCGAGGATGGAACAGGGCTAAGCGGCTACACCTTC

abundance: NA
j_gene: TRBJ2-2
d_gene: NA
v_gene: TRBV19
CDR3aa: CASTGRGFGGELFF
CDR3nt: TGTGCATCAACAGGGCGCGGTTTTGGCGGGGAGCTGTTTTTT

abundance: NA
j_gene: TRBJ1-2
d_gene: NA
v_gene: TRBV7-2
CDR3aa: CASSFIIYGYTF
CDR3nt: TGTGCCAGCAGCTTCATCATCTATGGCTACACCTTC

abundance: NA
j_gene: TRBJ2-7
d_gene: NA
v_gene: TRBV5-1
CDR3aa: CASSLQGYEQYF
CDR3nt: TGCGCCAGCAGCTTGCAGGGCTACGAGCAGTACTTC

abundance: NA
j_gene: TRBJ1-5
d_gene: NA
v_gene: TRBV7-9
CDR3aa: CASSWGGKGQPQHF
CDR3nt: TGTGCCAGCTCCTGGGGGGGTAAAGGTCAGCCCCAGCATTTT

abundance: NA
j_gene: TRBJ1-1
d_gene: TRBD1
v_gene: TRBV3-1/TRBV3-2
CDR3aa: CATRDRGKGTEAFF
CDR3nt: TGTGCCACGAGGGACAGGGGAAAGGGCACTGAAGCTTTCTTT

abundance: NA
j_gene: TRBJ1-4
d_gene: NA
v_gene: TRBV10-2
CDR3aa: CASSEQGNEKLFF
CDR3nt: TGCGCCAGCAGTGAGCAGGGGAATGAAAAACTGTTTTTT

abundance: NA
j_gene: TRBJ2-7
d_gene: TRBD2
v_gene: TRBV6-1
CDR3aa: CASSELAGGTYEQYF
CDR3nt: TGTGCCAGCAGTGAACTCGCGGGGGGAACCTACGAGCAGTACTTC

abundance: NA
j_gene: TRBJ2-5
d_gene: NA
v_gene: TRBV4-1
CDR3aa: CASSRHREPPQETQYF
CDR3nt: TGCGCCAGCAGCCGCCACAGGGAACCCCCCCAGGAGACCCAGTACTTC

abundance: once
j_gene: TRBJ1-2
d_gene: NA
v_gene: TRBV19
CDR3aa: CASSIGAGQSYGYTF
CDR3nt: TGTGCCAGTAGTATAGGAGCGGGGCAATCCTATGGCTACACCTTC

abundance: NA
j_gene: TRBJ2-5
d_gene: NA
v_gene: TRBV7-9
CDR3aa: CASSLGARERETQYF
CDR3nt: TGTGCCAGCAGCTTAGGGGCCCGAGAGCGGGAGACCCAGTACTTC

abundance: NA
j_gene: TRBJ2-5
d_gene: TRBD1
v_gene: TRBV3-1/TRBV3-2
CDR3aa: CASSPIRGPLQETQYF
CDR3nt: TGTGCCAGCAGCCCGATTAGGGGGCCGCTCCAAGAGACCCAGTACTTC

abundance: NA
j_gene: TRBJ1-2
d_gene: NA
v_gene: TRBV18
CDR3aa: CASSRGQTYGYTF
CDR3nt: TGTGCCAGCTCACGGGGACAAACTTATGGCTACACCTTC

abundance: NA
j_gene: TRBJ2-3
d_gene: TRBD1
v_gene: TRBV5-8
CDR3aa: CASSLGQGARDTQYF
CDR3nt: TGTGCCAGCAGCTTGGGACAGGGGGCACGAGATACGCAGTATTTT

abundance: NA
j_gene: TRBJ1-1
d_gene: NA
v_gene: TRBV5-6
CDR3aa: CASSFLSPELPMNTEAFF
CDR3nt: TGTGCCAGCAGCTTTTTGTCCCCCGAACTCCCTATGAACACTGAAGCTTTCTTT

abundance: NA
j_gene: TRBJ2-3
d_gene: TRBD2
v_gene: TRBV11-2
CDR3aa: CASSLDPPSSGGSSDTQYF
CDR3nt: TGTGCCAGCAGCTTAGATCCCCCTAGTAGCGGGGGTAGTTCCGATACGCAGTATTTT

abundance: NA
j_gene: TRBJ2-7
d_gene: TRBD1
v_gene: TRBV19
CDR3aa: CASSAGTGGSYEQYF
CDR3nt: TGTGCCAGTAGCGCCGGGACAGGGGGTTCCTACGAGCAGTACTTC

abundance: NA
j_gene: TRBJ2-1
d_gene: NA
v_gene: TRBV4-1
CDR3aa: CASSPRLGGGIEQFF
CDR3nt: TGCGCCAGCAGCCCCAGGCTAGGGGGGGGTATTGAGCAGTTCTTC

abundance: NA
j_gene: TRBJ2-1
d_gene: NA
v_gene: TRBV20-1
CDR3aa: CSANPAIEQFF
CDR3nt: TGCAGTGCCAATCCAGCGATAGAGCAGTTCTTC

abundance: NA
j_gene: TRBJ2-2
d_gene: TRBD1
v_gene: TRBV2
CDR3aa: CASGQGVTGELFF
CDR3nt: TGTGCCAGCGGACAGGGTGTAACCGGGGAGCTGTTTTTT